Following are 28 T cell receptor beta chains from one sample sequenced in a study of blood T cell repertoires in COVID-19. TCRdb keeps only in-frame clones here, not all; method: immunoSEQ multiplex PCR. The sample yields about 140,000 clones, about three quarters seen once. The sample comprised peripheral blood. These receptors came from a woman older than 75 with active or convalescent COVID-19.

The chain carries TRBV19 and TRBJ1-1; D gene ambiguous. The germline V gene has CDR1 LNHDA and CDR2 SQIVND (reference sequence). V was clipped by 7 bases and J by 7 bases, with 22 bases between them. CDR3 length: 15 amino acids. As DNA, the CDR3 is TGTGCCAGTATGAGCAACGGGCGCCAAAGCGGTGAAGCTTTCTTT. Amino acid sequence: CASMSNGRQSGEAFF.

The chain joins TRBV7-9 to TRBJ2-7, with D possibly being TRBD2 (7 bases). V lost 0 bases, J lost 7 bases, and 13 bases lay in between. The germline V gene encodes CDR1 SEHNR and CDR2 FQNEAQ (reference sequence). The CDR3 loop spans 14 amino acids. The DNA of the CDR3 is TGTGCCAGCAGCTTAGCGGGGGGGCCTCGGGAGCAGTACTTC. Encoded protein: CASSLAGGPREQYF.

This chain links TRBV5-1 with TRBJ2-7, with D tentatively TRBD1 (6 bases). The CDR3 is 14 residues long. Germline-derived CDR1 and CDR2 are SGHRS and YFSETQ. V shed 1 base and J shed 2 bases, with 10 bases lying between them. CDR3 sequence: CASSLMAGAYEQYF. As DNA, the CDR3 is TGCGCCAGCAGCTTGATGGCAGGGGCCTACGAGCAGTACTTC.

With regard to this clone: The same CDR3 arises from other DNA sequences in this sample as well. CDR3 nucleotide sequence: TGTGCCAGCAGCAGGACAGTATACGAGCAGTACTTC. Protein product: CASSRTVYEQYF. The chain has TRBV28 and TRBJ2-7, with D possibly TRBD1 on 6 matching bases. Germline assignment: CDR1 MDHEN and CDR2 SYDVKM. Trimming left V 6 bases short and J 4 bases short, with 10 bases between. CDR3 length: 12 amino acids. Supplemented by reference TRBV28 and TRBJ2-7, the full variable domain reads DVKVTQSSRYLVKRTGEKVFLECVQDMDHENMFWYRQDPGLGLRLIYFSYDVKMKEKGDIPEGYSVSREKKERFSLILESASTNQTSMYLCASSRTVYEQYFGPGTRLTVT.

The V gene is TRBV13, the J gene TRBJ2-7; TRBD1 aligns across 8 bases. This CDR3 has 17 amino acids. Trimming at V came to 3 bases and at J to 0 bases, leaving 10 bases not matched to a gene. Germline V gives CDR1 PRHDT, CDR2 FYEKMQ (reference sequence). CDR3 bases: TGTGCCAGCAGCTTCTCAGGGACAGGTAAAGGCTCCTACGAGCAGTACTTC. Translated: CASSFSGTGKGSYEQYF. The full variable domain, in which reference TRBV13 and TRBJ2-7 provide the parts outside the CDR3, is AAGVIQSPRHLIKEKRETATLKCYPIPRHDTVYWYQQGPGQDPQFLISFYEKMQSDKGSIPDRFSAQQFSDYHSELNMSSLELGDSALYFCASSFSGTGKGSYEQYFGPGTRLTVT.

The chain joins TRBV28 to TRBJ1-2, with TRBD1 matching 8 bases. Trimming cost V 8 bases and J 3 bases; bases outside gene matches: 8. CDR3 length: 14 residues. Germline-derived CDR1 and CDR2 are MDHEN and SYDVKM. The CDR3 reads CASQISDRDYGYTF. CDR3 nucleotides: TGTGCCAGCCAAATTTCGGACAGGGACTATGGCTACACCTTC.

The chain links TRBV4-2 to TRBJ2-2; the match to TRBD2 covers 9 bases. Looked up from germline, CDR1 is LGHNA and CDR2 is YNFKEQ. The CDR3 is 18 amino acids. V gave up 1 base and J gave up 1 base; unmatched junction bases: 7. In DNA form, the CDR3 reads TGTGCCAGCAGCCAAGGGTTAGCGGGGGCCCAGAACACCGGGGAGCTGTTTTTT. The encoded protein is CASSQGLAGAQNTGELFF.

This sequence joins TRBV10-3 and TRBJ1-2; tentative D call: TRBD1 (6 bases). This CDR3 has 15 amino acids. The V and J ends lost 3 bases and 2 bases respectively, with 13 bases between them. From germline, CDR1 is ENHRY and CDR2 SYGVKD. CDR3 protein: CAISDPGGANYGYTF. For the CDR3, the DNA is TGTGCCATCAGTGACCCGGGGGGGGCGAACTATGGCTACACCTTC.

The chain has TRBV25-1 and TRBJ1-4, with D perhaps TRBD1 (6 bases). Looked up from germline, CDR1 is MGHDK and CDR2 is SYGVNS. The CDR3 runs 15 residues. The V gene lost 4 bases and the J gene lost 5 bases, with 14 bases spanning the gap. The DNA of the CDR3 is TGTGCCAGCAGTGCCCAGGGGTTTTGGAATGAAAAACTGTTTTTT. As protein: CASSAQGFWNEKLFF.

This clone showed up just a few times. The gene calls are TRBV18 and TRBJ1-5; TRBD1 agrees at 7 bases. Germline V gene sequence: CDR1 KGHSH, CDR2 LQKENI. This CDR3 spans 17 amino acids. Germline trimming cut 3 bases from V and 0 bases from J; bases unmatched to any gene: 8. The CDR3 DNA follows: TGTGCCAGCTCACCGCTGGGACAGACTAATAGCAATCAGCCCCAGCATTTT. It codes for CASSPLGQTNSNQPQHF.

The gene calls are TRBV7-3 and TRBJ2-1; 9 bases fit TRBD2. The CDR3 loop spans 14 amino acids. After removal of 3 bases from V and 4 bases from J, the junction contained 1 base not matched to a gene. The V gene's germline CDR1 is SGHTA and CDR2 FQGTGA. For the CDR3, the DNA is TGTGCCAGCAGCTTTGCGGGGGGGTACAATGAGCAGTTCTTC. Translated, it gives CASSFAGGYNEQFF.

This clone has just one count. It is unclear where the CDR3 begins or ends on the DNA, so no DNA is shown, and the CDR3 is as TCRdb lists it. The V call is TRBV9, the J call TRBJ2-5; the table's D gene call, TRBD1, was not cross checked with the DNA. CDR1 and CDR2 (germline): SGDLS, YYNGEE. Both ends counted, the CDR3 spans 13 residues. This CDR3 is CASSVGGGTGYNF.

V and J are TRBV19 and TRBJ2-4; TRBD2 matches at 8 bases. Germline values: CDR1 LNHDA, CDR2 SQIVND (reference sequence). The length of the CDR3 is 17 residues. Trimming removed 5 bases from V and 1 base from J; junction bases left unmatched: 10. CDR3 in amino acids: CASSPGGGLSAKNIQYF. CDR3 DNA sequence: TGTGCCAGTAGTCCCGGGGGGGGCCTTTCGGCCAAAAACATTCAGTACTTC. Using reference TRBV19 and TRBJ2-4 for the parts outside the CDR3, the full variable domain is DGGITQSPKYLFRKEGQNVTLSCEQNLNHDAMYWYRQDPGQGLRLIYYSQIVNDFQKGDIAEGYSVSREKKESFPLTVTSAQKNPTAFYLCASSPGGGLSAKNIQYFGAGTRLSVL.

The gene calls are TRBV7-9 and TRBJ1-3; TRBD1 might be the D (6 bases). The CDR3 is made up of 15 amino acids. Germline CDR1 is SEHNR and CDR2 is FQNEAQ (reference sequence). V was cut by 5 bases and J by 4 bases, with 15 bases left in between. Here the CDR3 reads CASSKPGVLGNTIYF. CDR3 sequence (DNA): TGTGCCAGCAGCAAGCCAGGGGTTTTAGGAAACACCATATATTTT.

The V call is TRBV5-1, the J call TRBJ1-1; D is unresolved. Germline assignment: CDR1 SGHRS and CDR2 YFSETQ. CDR3 length: 14 amino acids. Trimming shortened V by 3 bases and J by 2 bases, and 11 bases separated the two germline ends. The CDR3 DNA reads as TGCGCCAGCAGCTCGGAAACAGCAAACACTGAAGCTTTCTTT. Translation gives CASSSETANTEAFF. The full variable domain, its missing parts supplied by reference TRBV5-1 and TRBJ1-1, is KAGVTQTPRYLIKTRGQQVTLSCSPISGHRSVSWYQQTPGQGLQFLFEYFSETQRNKGNFPGRFSGRQFSNSRSEMNVSTLELGDSALYLCASSSETANTEAFFGQGTRLTVV.

The CDR3 DNA is TGTGCCAGCAGCCACGGGACAGCACCCGGCGAGCAGTACTTC. It is translated as CASSHGTAPGEQYF. J is TRBJ2-7 and V is TRBV7-9; 7 bases map to TRBD1. Trimming cost V 5 bases and J 6 bases; bases outside gene matches: 10. Per the germline V gene, CDR1 is SEHNR and CDR2 is FQNEAQ (reference sequence). The CDR3 is 14 amino acids.

This clone came up a few times. This chain uses TRBV12-5 with TRBJ1-5; D is undetermined. This CDR3 has 14 amino acids. Germline values: CDR1 LGHNT, CDR2 FRNRAP. Deletions cut 1 base from V and 8 bases from J, with 12 bases between. CDR3 residues: CASGLGRRLEPQHF. The CDR3 DNA reads TGTGCTAGTGGTTTGGGGCGGCGTTTGGAGCCCCAGCATTTT.

The chain combines TRBV4-1 with TRBJ2-7; TRBD1 agrees at 7 bases. Looked up from germline, CDR1 is MGHRA and CDR2 is YSYEKL. The CDR3 is 15 residues long. The J segment lost 3 bases and the V segment lost 1 base, leaving 6 bases of the junction unmatched. The CDR3: CASSQVAGGIYEQYF. CDR3 in DNA: TGCGCCAGCAGCCAAGTGGCAGGGGGAATCTACGAGCAGTACTTC.

This rearrangement joins TRBV9 to TRBJ2-7; D is perhaps TRBD1 (6 bases). Germline loops: CDR1 SGDLS, CDR2 YYNGEE. The CDR3 covers 15 residues. V was cut by 4 bases and J by 5 bases, with 19 bases left in between. CDR3 loop: CASSTLGSRDNEQYF. The CDR3 nucleotides read TGTGCCAGCAGCACCCTAGGTTCCAGGGACAACGAGCAGTACTTC.

The chain carries TRBV21-1 and TRBJ1-1; the table's D call, TRBD1, has no DNA check behind it. TRBV21-1 is tagged as a pseudogene. CDR3 length: 16 amino acids. The CDR3 DNA sequence: TGTGCCAGCAGCAAAGTCGGGACAGAGAGAAACACTGAAGCTTTCTTT. Translation gives CASSKVGTERNTEAFF.

J is TRBJ2-7 and V is TRBV6-5, with 10 nucleotides matching TRBD1. The trim removed 2 bases at V and 2 bases at J, leaving 3 bases unmatched. The CDR3 has 15 residues. Germline-derived CDR1 and CDR2 are MNHEY and SVGAGI. DNA of the CDR3: TGTGCCAGCAGTTACGGTGGGACAGGGGCCTACGAGCAGTACTTC. This translates into CASSYGGTGAYEQYF.

The chain has TRBV7-6 and TRBJ2-7; TRBD2 agrees at 7 bases. The CDR3 spans 15 residues. After removal of 5 bases from V and 0 bases from J, the junction contained 7 bases not matched to a gene. Germline values: CDR1 SGHVS, CDR2 FNYEAQ. The CDR3 sequence is CASSPRAGSSYEQYF. CDR3 coding DNA: TGTGCCAGCAGCCCTCGAGCGGGGAGCTCCTACGAGCAGTACTTC.

The V gene is TRBV3-1 (or the pseudogene TRBV3-2), the J gene TRBJ1-1; D perhaps matches TRBD1 (5 bases). CDR1 and CDR2 from the germline V gene are LGHDT and YNNKEL (reference sequence). This CDR3 has 13 amino acids. V dropped 9 bases and J dropped 1 base, with 12 bases sitting between them. The CDR3 DNA reads as TGTGCCAGGGTTTTGCAGGGGAACACTGAAGCTTTCTTT. Protein sequence: CARVLQGNTEAFF.

The rearrangement uses TRBV6-5 and TRBJ1-6; D is uncertain. Germline CDR1 reads MNHEY; CDR2 reads SVGAGI. The ends were cut back, 6 bases at V and 7 bases at J, with 13 bases in the middle. The CDR3 is made up of 14 amino acids. The CDR3 DNA follows: TGTGCCAGCAGCGCACGGGTTGGCAATTCACCCCTCCACTTT. Residues: CASSARVGNSPLHF.

The chain recombines TRBV10-2 with TRBJ1-2; D gene unclear. Between the trimmed V and J ends, which lost 3 bases and 4 bases, there was a span of 18 bases. This CDR3 has 16 amino acids. Per the germline V gene, CDR1 is WSHSY and CDR2 is SAAADI. The CDR3 bases are TGCGCCAGCAGTGACCCCCGCCGGGGTACAAGCTATGGCTACACCTTC. Amino acids: CASSDPRRGTSYGYTF.

The chain employs TRBV19 and TRBJ2-1, with 8 bases identical to TRBD2. V trimming: 6 bases; J trimming: 10 bases; junction bases outside the gene matches: 14. Germline V gene data show CDR1 as LNHDA and CDR2 as SQIVND (reference sequence). The CDR3 totals 15 residues. CDR3 sequence: CASSPGQRGRREQFF. The CDR3 coding sequence is TGTGCCAGTAGCCCTGGGCAGCGGGGGCGAAGGGAGCAGTTCTTC.

This clone was observed a handful of times. The V call is TRBV28, the J call TRBJ2-7; TRBD2 aligns across 8 bases. Germline V gives CDR1 MDHEN, CDR2 SYDVKM. The CDR3 loop spans 15 amino acids. Trimming took 5 bases from V and 7 from J; bases not matched to a gene: 13. CDR3 nucleotide sequence: TGTGCCAGCAGTGTCAGCGGGGGATTATCTTGGGAGCAGTACTTC. Its translation is CASSVSGGLSWEQYF.

This clone was counted once. The gene calls are TRBV10-3 and TRBJ2-7; TRBD1 aligns across 8 bases. Germline CDR1 reads ENHRY; CDR2 reads SYGVKD. The CDR3 is made up of 15 amino acids. With V trimmed by 1 base and J by 2 bases, 4 bases remained unmatched. This CDR3 is CAISELDRGTYEQYF. The CDR3 DNA reads TGTGCCATCAGTGAGTTAGACAGGGGAACCTACGAGCAGTACTTC.